This T cell receptor beta chain was captured in a study of shared clonotypes between healthy human individuals (dated by TCRdb to the early 2020s). General notes on the study: The cohort included three men and a couple of women between 18 and 49 years of age. For each donor, CD4 naive and CD4 memory were each run on three plates, CD8 naive on two plates, and CD8 memory on one plate. Blood TCR repertoires of roughly five healthy adults were deeply sequenced to estimate repertoire size and the extent of clonotype sharing between individuals. Different laboratories and diverse techniques were used to prepare libraries and sequence TCR repertoires, to increase sequencing depth and limit assay-specific biases. Per donor, leukapheresis produced somewhere between about 0.8 and 9.5 billion PBMCs.

Donors were healthy HIV-negative adults with no recently reported acute infections or vaccinations. All donors were Caucasian adults living in Nashville, Tennessee, USA. CD4+ T cells were enriched by magnetic negative selection; naive cells were then positively selected on CD45RA, and the negative fraction formed the memory subset. After blood collection by leukapheresis, PBMCs were isolated using Ficoll-Histopaque density gradient centrifugation and then cryopreserved in the vapor phase of liquid nitrogen. Analytical flow cytometry was used to check the purity and quantity of each magnetically sorted T cell population. Each sorted fraction had its genomic DNA isolated and then quantified by UV absorbance on a Nanodrop 2000c. Using the deep immunoSEQ assay, TCR CDR3 regions were amplified from genomic DNA by multiplex PCR. Genomic DNA extracted from each cell subset was distributed evenly over all wells of several immunoSEQ 96-well plates, and each plate served as one replicate. For sorted subsets, roughly 200 ng of genomic DNA, equivalent to some 30,000 T cell genomes, went into each replicate PCR. Purified libraries were measured with a Qubit 3.0 fluorometer, size-checked on a Bioanalyzer 2100, and measured again with the KAPA Library Quantification kit. Each immunoSEQ 96-well plate was sequenced on its own single-read 150-cycle Illumina NextSeq 550 flow cell. The paper's processing steps were these. Because the immunoSEQ output included only junctional sequences and no quality scores, the filtering could not be the same as the filtering used for full-length reads. To assign V/J genes and CDR3, sequences were annotated using PyIR, a Python wrapper for IgBLAST v1.9, with IMGT germline references. Reads with weak V/J assignments (E-value above 1e-6), missing CDR3, stop codons, out-of-frame junctions, or ambiguous translated residues were removed. A V3J clonotype was defined by an identical inferred V gene, J gene, and CDR3 amino acid sequence. Percentage overlap between repertoires was computed as shared unique clonotypes divided by the size of the smaller repertoire. Three approaches were used to assess repertoire richness: RTK rarefaction, the Chao1 estimator, and Recon v2.1 estimates of unobserved clonotypes. Generation probabilities were computed with OLGA for all TCRbeta clonotypes obtained by the gDNA method from four donors. Not all clones reach the TCRdb copy of this immuneACCESS table, which keeps in-frame sequences only. Checked studies attribute under half of the gap to unresolved V genes and leave the rest unexplained. The V and J calls and clone size come from that table; D and trimming were worked out from the DNA. The sample records about 1.1 million clones, approximately 80% of which are singletons. The leading ten clones occupy about 0.89% of the sample.

CDR1 and CDR2 are read off the germline V gene as MGHRA and YSYEKL. The V and J ends are trimmed by 0 bases and 5 bases, leaving 10 bases between them. The CDR3 runs 14 amino acids, cysteine and phenylalanine included. Of the read, only the CDR3 DNA is kept; its 42 bases are in frame from base 1. This clone has more than one count but fewer than ten. The target of this receptor is not known. Qualities for individual bases were not recorded, and no much larger clone is one base off. The investigation overall reported the following: Pairwise subsampling led to the expectation that sequencing depth would affect the degree of clonotype sharing among donors. The small number of donors limited the genetic and exposure-history diversity represented. Sampling was restricted to blood, and TCR repertoires in tissue are likely to differ from TCR repertoires in blood. When several donors were compared, the shared fraction of clonotypes was around 4.6% for naive CD4, approximately 3.5% for naive CD8, 2.3% for memory CD4, and 0.35% to 0.4% for memory CD8. Higher generation probabilities were observed for clonotypes shared by all four sorted-subset donors than for non-shared clonotypes. Naive subsets generally had larger estimated clonotype richness than memory subsets. Even with the large sequencing depth, rarefaction of the sorted-subset datasets indicated that sequencing was incomplete.

The sequence was obtained from a man aged 18-30 years in good health. Some clones in this sample may be carry-over from other donors' samples. The sequence links TRBV4-1 to TRBJ1-2; the D gene is possibly TRBD1, with 5 bases matching. Sequenced: memory CD4+ T cells from PBMCs. This sample's cell subset or site label indicates: CD45RA-negative fraction. The DNA is as follows: TGCGCCAGCAGCCAAGAATCAGGGTTTTATGGCTACACCTTC. Translated, this is CASSQESGFYGYTF.